Included here is one T cell receptor (beta chain) sequence, with context. Germline V lookup: CDR1 SEHNR, CDR2 FQNEAQ (reference sequence). V was pared by 2 bases and J by 4 bases, with 11 bases of the junction left unmatched. This CDR3 is built from 16 residues. The data belong to a study of blood T cell repertoires in COVID-19. Looking at the study overall: The United States, Italy and Spain were the sources of the acute and convalescent COVID-19 samples. PBMCs, B-cell-depleted T cells, or T cells provided the cDNA or gDNA that made up the material.

As processed by the authors: Nucleated cell counts were estimated from reference gene primer amplification. Produced via immunoSEQ multiplex PCR; TCRdb's table is partial and in-frame only. The D gene and trimming were derived from the DNA, and the V and J assignments and clone size from that table. The sample shows hundreds of thousands of clones, roughly 84% of them seen only once. This TCR derives from a woman older than 75 with active or convalescent COVID-19. Input material: peripheral blood. The rearrangement links TRBV7-9 to TRBJ2-7, with 7 positions matching TRBD2. The CDR3 region has the DNA TGTGCCAGCAGCTTATCGGCAGCGGGGCGGATGTACGAGCAGTACTTC. Its protein is CASSLSAAGRMYEQYF.